Sequencing of this T cell receptor (beta chain) was carried out in a study of blood T cell repertoires in COVID-19. In the study's own analysis: Cell counts per sample came from amplifying reference gene primers. Measured with immunoSEQ multiplex PCR; TCRdb has only the in-frame clones, and not every one. V, J and clone size are taken as reported in that table, and D and trimming were inferred from the DNA itself. This sample has around 260,000 clones, with about 89% found just once. J was trimmed by 1 base and V by 6 bases; bases with no gene match: 4. The CDR3 is 14 residues long. Germline CDR1 LNHDA, CDR2 SQIVND (reference sequence).

Sequenced input: peripheral blood. The source is a man aged 35 to 55 who had recovered from COVID-19. The chain has TRBV19 and TRBJ1-1; TRBD1 aligns across 8 bases. For the CDR3, the DNA is TGTGCCAGTAGCGACAGGGGTTGGAACACTGAAGCTTTCTTT. This encodes CASSDRGWNTEAFF.